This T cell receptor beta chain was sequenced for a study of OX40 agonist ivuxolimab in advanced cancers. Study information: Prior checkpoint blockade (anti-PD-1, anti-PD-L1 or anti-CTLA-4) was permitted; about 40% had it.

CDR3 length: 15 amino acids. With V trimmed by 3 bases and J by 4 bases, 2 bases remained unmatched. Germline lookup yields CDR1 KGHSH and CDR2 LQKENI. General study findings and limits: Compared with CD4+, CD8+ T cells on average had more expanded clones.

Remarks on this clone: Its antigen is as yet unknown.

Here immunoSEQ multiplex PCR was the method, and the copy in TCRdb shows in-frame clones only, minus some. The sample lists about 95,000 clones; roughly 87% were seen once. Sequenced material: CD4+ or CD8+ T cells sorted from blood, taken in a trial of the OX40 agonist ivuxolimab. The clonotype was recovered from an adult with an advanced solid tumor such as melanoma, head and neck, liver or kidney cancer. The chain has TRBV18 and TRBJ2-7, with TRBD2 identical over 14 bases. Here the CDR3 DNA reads TGTGCCAGCTCACCCGGGACTAGCGGGAGATACGAGCAGTACTTC. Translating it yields CASSPGTSGRYEQYF.